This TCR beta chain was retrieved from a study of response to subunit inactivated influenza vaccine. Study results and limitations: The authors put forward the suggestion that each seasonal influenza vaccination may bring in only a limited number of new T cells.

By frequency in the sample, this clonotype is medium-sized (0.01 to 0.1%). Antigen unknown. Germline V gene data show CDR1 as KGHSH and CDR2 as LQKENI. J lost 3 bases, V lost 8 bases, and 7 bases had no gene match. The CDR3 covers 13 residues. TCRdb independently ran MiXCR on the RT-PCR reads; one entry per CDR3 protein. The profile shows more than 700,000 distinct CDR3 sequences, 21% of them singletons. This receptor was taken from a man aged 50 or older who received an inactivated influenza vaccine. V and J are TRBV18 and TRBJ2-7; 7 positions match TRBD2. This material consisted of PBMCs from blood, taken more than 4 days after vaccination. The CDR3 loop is CASSPAGSYEQYF. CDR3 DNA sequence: TGTGCCAGCAGTCCAGCGGGAAGCTACGAGCAGTACTTC. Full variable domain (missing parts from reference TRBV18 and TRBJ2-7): NAGVMQNPRHLVRRRGQEARLRCSPMKGHSHVYWYRQLPEEGLKFMVYLQKENIIDESGMPKERFSAEFPKEGPSILRIQQVVRGDSAAYFCASSPAGSYEQYFGPGTRLTVT.